This TCR beta chain came from a study of cytomegalovirus exposure and HLA in healthy donors. CDR1 and CDR2 from the germline V gene are MRHNA and SNTAGT. There are 14 residues in the CDR3. Between the trimmed V and J ends, which lost 4 bases and 5 bases, there was a span of 9 bases. Some clones are missing from TCRdb's copy, which holds only in-frame ones; the method was immunoSEQ multiplex PCR. The sample carries some 98,000 clones, 87% recorded once. The chain carries TRBV6-4 and TRBJ1-6; no clear D. The receptor was isolated from a woman aged 30 to 39 in good health and CMV-seronegative. The sample comprised PBMCs. CDR3 region: CASSVGGNNSPLHF. Written as DNA, the CDR3 is TGTGCCAGCAGTGTCGGAGGGAATAATTCACCCCTCCACTTT.